The 18 T cell receptor beta chains below come from one sample, sequenced in a study of T cell responses to AZD1222 COVID-19 vaccine. The assay was immunoSEQ multiplex PCR, and TCRdb's table has in-frame clones only and misses some. This table holds more than 110,000 clones, 70% to 90% found once. The sequencing here drew on peripheral blood, taken on day 0 of AZD1222 vaccination. These receptors all stem from an adult in good health.

This clone turned up a few times. The V and J genes are TRBV7-2 and TRBJ1-2; 7 bases align to TRBD1. Germline V gene data show CDR1 as SGHTA and CDR2 as FQGNSA. The CDR3 runs to 13 residues. After removal of 2 bases from V and 8 bases from J, the junction contained 5 bases not matched to a gene. CDR3 protein: CASSLIQGKGYTF. In nucleotides, the CDR3 is TGTGCCAGCAGCTTAATACAGGGGAAGGGCTACACCTTC.

This clone was counted a single time. The chain employs TRBV10-2 and TRBJ1-4; tentative D call: TRBD1 (5 bases). Germline lookup yields CDR1 WSHSY and CDR2 SAAADI. The V end was cut by 2 bases, the J end by 5 bases, with 12 bases between. This CDR3 contains 15 residues. The CDR3 sequence is CASSEATGANEKLFF. CDR3 DNA: TGCGCCAGCAGTGAGGCTACAGGAGCAAATGAAAAACTGTTTTTT.

The V gene is TRBV2, the J gene TRBJ1-6; perhaps TRBD1 as D (6 bases). The CDR3 contains 13 residues. From germline, CDR1 is SNHLY and CDR2 FYNNEI. V dropped 5 bases and J dropped 6 bases, with 8 bases sitting between them. The CDR3 here is CASSRDINSPLHF. The CDR3 bases are TGTGCCAGCAGTCGGGACATTAATTCACCCCTCCACTTT.

This sequence joins TRBV19 and TRBJ2-1; 7 bases agree with TRBD1. Trimming took 4 bases from V and 6 from J; bases not matched to a gene: 3. Germline loops: CDR1 LNHDA, CDR2 SQIVND (reference sequence). The CDR3 is 13 residues long. For the CDR3, the DNA is TGTGCCAGTAGTAGCAACAGGGGCAATGAGCAGTTCTTC. Its protein product is CASSSNRGNEQFF.

V gene TRBV10-2 combines with J gene TRBJ1-1, with D possibly TRBD1 on 6 matching bases. V was trimmed by 6 bases and J by 3 bases, leaving 11 bases between them. CDR1 WSHSY and CDR2 SAAADI come from the germline V gene. This CDR3 is 13 amino acids long. CDR3 sequence (DNA): TGCGCCAGCAGGAAACAGGGTTACACTGAAGCTTTCTTT. Translation: CASRKQGYTEAFF.

J is TRBJ2-3 and V is TRBV3-1 (or the pseudogene TRBV3-2), with 7 bases that match TRBD2. V shed 3 bases, J shed 2 bases, and the junction held 8 bases outside the gene matches. CDR3 length equals 16 residues. In germline, CDR1 is LGHDT, CDR2 YNNKEL (reference sequence). CDR3 amino acids: CASSHLLAAPTDTQYF. The CDR3 DNA reads as TGTGCCAGCAGCCACCTTCTAGCGGCTCCCACAGATACGCAGTATTTT.

The V gene is TRBV28, the J gene TRBJ2-1; no firm D call. CDR1 MDHEN and CDR2 SYDVKM come from the germline V gene. V was clipped by 2 bases and J by 8 bases, with 10 bases between them. The CDR3 has 13 amino acids. Here the CDR3 DNA reads TGTGCCAGCAGTTTACGTACGGATCATGAGCAGTTCTTC. This encodes CASSLRTDHEQFF.

The rearrangement joins TRBV28 to TRBJ2-5; no clear D gene. Germline V gene lookup returns CDR1 MDHEN and CDR2 SYDVKM. The V end was cut by 7 bases, the J end by 1 base, with 13 bases between. CDR3 length equals 14 residues. DNA of the CDR3: TGTGCCAGCATAGAAAGTGGCAGCCAAGAGACCCAGTACTTC. Translation: CASIESGSQETQYF.

The rearrangement uses TRBV5-1 and TRBJ2-2; TRBD1 might be the D (5 bases). Germline-derived CDR1 and CDR2 are SGHRS and YFSETQ. Between the trimmed V and J ends, which lost 1 base and 6 bases, there was a span of 10 bases. The CDR3 length is 14 residues. The CDR3 region is CASSLSWGSGELFF. CDR3 DNA: TGCGCCAGCAGCTTGAGTTGGGGCTCCGGGGAGCTGTTTTTT.

The V and J genes are TRBV28 and TRBJ2-2; D may be TRBD1 (6 bases). The germline V gene has CDR1 MDHEN and CDR2 SYDVKM. This CDR3 is 15 amino acids long. V lost 6 bases to trimming and J lost 3 bases, with 14 bases between them. The CDR3 sequence is CASRADRFDTGELFF. In nucleotides, the CDR3 is TGTGCCAGCAGGGCAGACAGGTTCGACACCGGGGAGCTGTTTTTT.

V usage is TRBV28 and J usage is TRBJ1-6, with D uncertain. The germline V and J ends were trimmed by 1 base and 6 bases, with 10 bases remaining between them. Germline values: CDR1 MDHEN, CDR2 SYDVKM. This CDR3 has 15 residues. The CDR3 here is CASSLLGGPNSPLHF. As DNA, the CDR3 is TGTGCCAGCAGTTTATTAGGAGGTCCTAATTCACCCCTCCACTTT.

Here the CDR3 DNA reads TGTGCCAGCAGTTCTGGGACTAGCGGATACAATGAGCAGTTCTTC. Translating it yields CASSSGTSGYNEQFF. The V and J genes are TRBV27 and TRBJ2-1; 11 bases match TRBD2. V lost 4 bases to trimming and J lost 4 bases; unmatched junction nucleotides: 3. CDR3 length: 15 residues. From germline, CDR1 is MNHEY and CDR2 SMNVEV (reference sequence).

This chain uses TRBV6-5 with TRBJ2-5; D gene uncertain. There are 15 residues in the CDR3. Trimming stripped 3 bases from V and 1 base from J, with 12 bases between. Germline V CDR1 and CDR2: MNHEY, SVGAGI. The CDR3 DNA reads as TGTGCCAGCAGTTATTCTGTTGGCCCCCAAGAGACCCAGTACTTC. Translated, it gives CASSYSVGPQETQYF.

The chain joins TRBV4-1 to TRBJ1-2; 9 bases agree with TRBD1. The CDR3 length is 14 residues. The germline V gene has CDR1 MGHRA and CDR2 YSYEKL. Losses at the gene ends were 4 bases for V and 6 bases for J; bases not matched to a gene: 6. In DNA, the CDR3 is TGCGCCAGCAGCCCGTCGGGACAGGGCGATGGCTACACCTTC. It codes for CASSPSGQGDGYTF.

The rearrangement joins TRBV6-4 to TRBJ2-4; 8 bases align to TRBD1. The CDR3 totals 15 residues. The germline V gene encodes CDR1 MRHNA and CDR2 SNTAGT. V lost 6 bases and J lost 1; bases outside the gene matches: 5. The CDR3 DNA reads TGTGCCAGCAGCCTAGACAGGGGCGCCAAAAACATTCAGTACTTC. This sequence encodes CASSLDRGAKNIQYF.

This sequence joins TRBV2 and TRBJ2-7, with D tentatively TRBD2 (6 bases). Trimming took 6 bases from V and 2 from J, leaving 11 bases between them. CDR3 size: 13 residues. Looked up from germline, CDR1 is SNHLY and CDR2 is FYNNEI. CDR3 loop: CASRGLAPYEQYF. The CDR3 DNA reads as TGTGCCAGCAGAGGGCTAGCGCCCTACGAGCAGTACTTC.

This chain joins TRBV11-2 and TRBJ1-2; possible D gene TRBD1, 5 bases. The CDR3 extends over 16 amino acids. CDR1 and CDR2 (germline): SGHAT, FQNNGV. Trimming stripped 6 bases from V and 2 bases from J, with 19 bases between. CDR3 residues: CASSPIRGERNYGYTF. Written as DNA, the CDR3 is TGTGCCAGCAGTCCGATAAGGGGTGAAAGGAACTATGGCTACACCTTC.

This rearrangement joins TRBV5-6 to TRBJ1-4; 7 nucleotides line up with TRBD1. J gave up 8 bases and V 5 bases, and 9 bases lay outside the gene matches. This CDR3 has 14 residues. Looked up from germline, CDR1 is SGHDT and CDR2 is YYEEEE. DNA for the CDR3: TGTGCCAGCAGTCTCACAGGGGCCAGGGAAAAACTGTTTTTT. Encoded protein: CASSLTGAREKLFF.